The rows below give T cell receptor beta chains drawn from one sample of a study of blood T cells in healthy people across ages. TCRdb redid the calling of the 5' RACE reads with MiXCR, one entry per CDR3 protein. The sample includes around 650,000 distinct CDR3 sequences, roughly 32% of them seen just once. Specimen: blood. The receptors originated from an elderly woman in good health. Each CDR3 is given with its conserved first and last residue. D genes are given only for firm matches. Clone size is stated in some rows and not others, as once, few, many or a class when expanded.

v_call	d_call	clone_size	j_call	cdr3_nt	cdr3_aa
TRBV7-2	TRBD1	NA	TRBJ2-3	TGTGCCAGCAGCTATTACAGGGGGGCCGCCGCAGATACGCAGTATTTT	CASSYYRGAAADTQYF
TRBV20-1	NA	many	TRBJ2-3	TGCAGTGCTAGGGCAACGCCAGATACGCAGTATTTT	CSARATPDTQYF
TRBV5-1	NA	few	TRBJ1-1	TGCGCCAGCAGCTCGAACTCAGGTACGACTGAAGCTTTCTTT	CASSSNSGTTEAFF
TRBV7-3	NA	NA	TRBJ1-2	TGTGCCAGCAGCCCAGCCGTTCCGAACTATGGCTACACCTTC	CASSPAVPNYGYTF
TRBV20-1	NA	few	TRBJ2-5	TGCAGTGCTCTTAGGATTCGATTCGGCGAGACCCAGTACTTC	CSALRIRFGETQYF
TRBV5-6	NA	NA	TRBJ1-1	TGTGCCAGCAGCGCTGACACCACCTCGGGAAAAACTGAAGCTTTCTTT	CASSADTTSGKTEAFF
TRBV7-9	NA	NA	TRBJ2-7	TGTGCCAGCAGCTTACAAGGGGTGGGCGAGCAGTACTTC	CASSLQGVGEQYF
TRBV4-3	TRBD2	many	TRBJ2-3	TGCGCCAGCAGCCGAGCGCCACTAGCGGGGAGCGCAGATACGCAGTATTTT	CASSRAPLAGSADTQYF
TRBV7-9	TRBD1	NA	TRBJ2-7	TGTGCCAGCAGCTTTCCAGGGGGCCACTACGAGCAGTACTTC	CASSFPGGHYEQYF
TRBV5-1	NA	NA	TRBJ2-7	TGCGCCAGCAGCTCGCGGCCAGGGGCCAACGAGCAGTACTTC	CASSSRPGANEQYF
TRBV9	TRBD1	NA	TRBJ1-2	TGTGCCGGCAGCGGGCGACAGGGGTTGGACTATGGCTACACCTTC	CAGSGRQGLDYGYTF
TRBV4-3	TRBD2	NA	TRBJ2-2	TGCGCCAGCAGCCAGGATTGGAGCGGGGGTGCTTCGAACACCGGGGAGCTGTTTTTT	CASSQDWSGGASNTGELFF
TRBV2	NA	many	TRBJ1-5	TGTGCCAGCAGCGGTGGGAGCAATCAGCCCCAGCATTTT	CASSGGSNQPQHF
TRBV5-1	NA	NA	TRBJ2-1	TGCGCCAGCAGCTTGGCCGGCGGCACGGGAAAATTCGATGAGCAGTTCTTC	CASSLAGGTGKFDEQFF
TRBV4-2	NA	NA	TRBJ1-5	TGTGCCAGCAGCCAAGATCCGCAGCCAGCTTATAGCAATCAGCCCCAGCATTTT	CASSQDPQPAYSNQPQHF
TRBV5-5	TRBD1	many	TRBJ2-5	TGTGCCAGCAGCCGGACAGGGGCCCAAGAGACCCAGTACTTC	CASSRTGAQETQYF
TRBV7-2	NA	many	TRBJ2-1	TGTGCCAGCAGCCTCCGAAACTTCCGGGGGACGGATGAGCAGTTCTTC	CASSLRNFRGTDEQFF
TRBV27	NA	many	TRBJ2-3	TGTGCCAGCAGGACCTTAGCAGGAGATACGCAGTATTTT	CASRTLAGDTQYF
TRBV24-1	NA	few	TRBJ2-3	TGTGCCACCAGTGTCCAGACAGGTACGCAGTATTTT	CATSVQTGTQYF
TRBV20-1	NA	NA	TRBJ1-1	TGCAGTGCTAGTATGGCCAGTACGCTGAACACTGAAGCTTTCTTT	CSASMASTLNTEAFF
TRBV30	TRBD1	few	TRBJ2-1	TGTGCCTGGAGGGGAGGACAGGGGTCAAGCTCCTACAATGAGCAGTTCTTC	CAWRGGQGSSSYNEQFF
TRBV7-9	TRBD1	NA	TRBJ2-5	TGTGCCAGCAGCCCCCGAGAAGGGACAGGGGAAGAGGAGACCCAGTACTTC	CASSPREGTGEEETQYF